Sequencing of this T cell receptor beta chain was carried out in a study of T cell repertoires in cytomegalovirus infection. Study-wide background: It can be stated that public TCR beta signatures indicated CMV infection as well as a matching HLA type. Study-wide results and caveats: Frequencies of public TCR beta families were cumulated, and this identified carriers of CMV plus the relevant HLA. The study found HLA-C-restricted CMV-specific TCR beta clonotypes dominating the ex vivo response.

Trimming removed 0 bases at V and 2 bases at J, with 5 bases between. The CDR3 spans 14 residues. Germline V CDR1 and CDR2: SGHTA, FQGNSA. This clonotype was found many times. The target antigen is unknown. From the reads, TCRdb called clonotypes with MiXCR, one entry per CDR3 protein. The data contain hundreds of thousands of distinct CDR3 sequences, 30% to 35% of them seen just once; the ten biggest clones take up roughly an eighth. This TCR was sampled from a human donor in good health (CMV status not recorded). Some clones in this sample may be carry-over from other donors' samples. J is TRBJ2-1 and V is TRBV7-2; D is unclear. The specimen comprised cultured CD8+ T cells from PBMCs, sampled from culture after CMV antigen stimulation. The CDR3 protein is CASSLASAYNEQFF. Here the CDR3 DNA reads TGTGCCAGCAGCTTAGCGTCCGCCTACAATGAGCAGTTCTTC.